The rows below give T cell receptor beta chains drawn from one sample of a study of blood T cell repertoires in COVID-19. Produced via immunoSEQ multiplex PCR; TCRdb's table is partial and in-frame only. The sample consists of 250,000 to 350,000 clones, around 89% of them appearing once. Input material: peripheral blood. Source of these receptors: a man aged 25 to 40 with acute or convalescent COVID-19. The CDR3 runs from the conserved cysteine through the conserved F or W. D genes are given only for firm matches. The size of a clone is reported for some rows only, either as once, few or many, or as a class for expanded clones.

v_gene	abundance	j_gene	d_gene	len	CDR3aa	CDR3nt
TRBV28	-	TRBJ2-2	-	14	CASSLPHRGGELFF	TGTGCCAGCAGTTTACCCCACCGAGGCGGGGAGCTGTTTTTT
TRBV5-5	once	TRBJ1-5	TRBD1	15	CASSPMDRGHQPQHF	TGTGCCAGCAGCCCAATGGACAGGGGGCATCAGCCCCAGCATTTT
TRBV27	-	TRBJ2-5	TRBD1	15	CASSLLGTGEETQYF	TGTGCCAGCAGTTTACTCGGGACAGGGGAAGAGACCCAGTACTTC
TRBV7-3	-	TRBJ2-3	-	15	CASSLKPSGTDTQYF	TGTGCCAGCAGCTTAAAGCCTAGCGGCACAGATACGCAGTATTTT
TRBV6-6	-	TRBJ2-7	TRBD1	15	CASSYSGTGKNEQYF	TGTGCCAGCAGTTACTCAGGGACAGGGAAGAACGAGCAGTACTTC
TRBV6-5	-	TRBJ1-5	-	14	CASSTQGRGQPQHF	TGTGCCAGCAGTACACAGGGAAGGGGACAGCCCCAGCATTTT
TRBV18	-	TRBJ2-1	TRBD1	15	CASSPGQGRLGEQFF	TGTGCCAGCTCACCGGGACAGGGGAGGTTGGGTGAGCAGTTCTTC
TRBV5-1	once	TRBJ2-1	-	13	CASSTRQFDGQFF	TGCGCCAGCAGCACGAGACAGTTTGATGGGCAGTTCTTC
TRBV30	-	TRBJ1-3	-	13	CAWSSQSGNTIYF	TGTGCCTGGAGTTCCCAATCTGGAAACACCATATATTTT
TRBV27	once	TRBJ1-5	-	14	CASSFNQGNQPQHF	TGTGCCAGCAGTTTTAATCAGGGCAATCAGCCCCAGCATTTT
TRBV7-9	few	TRBJ2-2	TRBD2	16	CASPRGERGGPGELFF	TGTGCCAGCCCCCGCGGCGAGCGGGGGGGCCCCGGGGAGCTGTTTTTT